The 2 T cell receptor beta chains reported below all come from one sample, sequenced in a study of T cell repertoires in cytomegalovirus infection. Their cognate antigens are unknown. MiXCR, applied by TCRdb to the reads, yields one record per CDR3 protein. Of under 95,000 distinct CDR3 sequences detected, around half appear once; the ten largest clones hold approximately 95%. The sample in question was CD8+ T cells from cultured PBMCs, obtained from culture after CMV antigen stimulation. These receptors originate from a human donor in good health (CMV status not recorded). Some clones in this sample may be carry-over from other donors' samples.

This chain uses TRBV7-8 with TRBJ1-2, with D perhaps matching TRBD1 (5 bases). The CDR3 consists of 18 residues. Germline CDR1 is SGHVS and CDR2 is FQNEAQ. V dropped 2 bases and J dropped 1 base, with 20 bases sitting between them. The CDR3 DNA is TGTGCCAGCAGCTTAATACTAGTTCGGGACCCTCATAACTATGGCTACACCTTC. It is translated as CASSLILVRDPHNYGYTF.

There are a few counts of this clonotype. The chain carries TRBV7-8 and TRBJ1-4, with D maybe TRBD1 (5 bases). Trimming left V 2 bases short and J 6 bases short, with 10 bases between. Germline V gene sequence: CDR1 SGHVS, CDR2 FQNEAQ. The CDR3 runs to 14 residues. The CDR3 DNA follows: TGTGCCAGCAGCTTAAGTGGGACTGATGAAAAACTGTTTTTT. Translation gives CASSLSGTDEKLFF.